The 23 T cell receptor beta chains listed next were all sequenced from one sample in a study of T cell responses to AZD1222 COVID-19 vaccine. Produced via immunoSEQ multiplex PCR; TCRdb's table is partial and in-frame only. The repertoire has 130,000 or so clones, roughly 91% of them found once; the top ten carry about 27%. Sequencing was performed on peripheral blood, taken on day 0 of AZD1222 vaccination. These receptors were obtained from an adult in good health.

The chain is built from TRBV6-5 and TRBJ1-1; D is uncertain. This CDR3 comprises 16 residues. The V gene's germline CDR1 is MNHEY and CDR2 SVGAGI. V was pared by 0 bases and J by 4 bases, with 15 bases between. CDR3: CASSYSGIGWGTEAFF. The CDR3 nucleotides read TGTGCCAGCAGTTACTCAGGGATCGGTTGGGGCACTGAAGCTTTCTTT.

The V and J genes are TRBV5-8 and TRBJ1-5, with D possibly TRBD1 on 6 matching bases. V lost 0 bases, J lost 2 bases, and 12 bases lay in between. CDR1 and CDR2 (germline): SGHTS, YDEGEE. The CDR3 runs to 16 residues. CDR3 sequence: CASSLAGGRGNQPQHF. The CDR3 nucleotides are TGTGCCAGCAGCTTGGCCGGGGGGCGAGGCAATCAGCCCCAGCATTTT.

Concerning this clone: Other nucleotide sequences from this sample produce the same CDR3. The DNA for the CDR3 is TGTGCCAGCAGTTTTGGGGAGCTGTTTTTT. Protein: CASSFGELFF. The V call is TRBV12-3 or TRBV12-4, the J call TRBJ2-2; D unresolved. This CDR3 spans 10 amino acids. Trimming stripped 3 bases from V and 8 bases from J, with 1 base between.

V is TRBV5-1 and J is TRBJ2-3, with 7 nucleotides matching TRBD1. Germline values: CDR1 SGHRS, CDR2 YFSETQ. Losses at the gene ends were 4 bases for V and 0 bases for J; bases not matched to a gene: 5. CDR3 length: 15 amino acids. The CDR3 DNA sequence: TGCGCCAGCAGCGCCCCGGGACAGAGCACAGATACGCAGTATTTT. Translating it yields CASSAPGQSTDTQYF.

This rearrangement joins TRBV5-5 to TRBJ1-2, with no clear D. CDR3 size: 13 residues. With 0 bases removed from V and 1 base from J, the gap between germline ends came to 4 bases. Germline CDR1 SGHKS, CDR2 YYEKEE (reference sequence). The chain's CDR3 is CASSLGGNYGYTF. The CDR3 DNA is TGTGCCAGCAGCTTGGGGGGTAACTATGGCTACACCTTC.

The CDR3 DNA is TGTGCCCACAAAGGGGGAGGGACTGAAGCTTTCTTT. Its translation: CAHKGGGTEAFF. V usage is TRBV6-5 and J usage is TRBJ1-1; maybe TRBD1 (6 bases). The V gene lost 11 bases and the J gene lost 5 bases, with 15 bases spanning the gap. The CDR3 contains 12 residues. CDR1 and CDR2 from the germline V gene are MNHEY and SVGAGI.

This clone appeared a few times. This sequence joins TRBV4-2 and TRBJ2-1; 11 bases fit TRBD2. This CDR3 has 16 residues. Trimming removed 2 bases from V and 9 bases from J; junction bases left unmatched: 9. Germline V gene data show CDR1 as LGHNA and CDR2 as YNFKEQ. The CDR3 DNA reads TGTGCCAGCAGCCAACCCGGGACTAGCGGACCGGGTGAGCAGTTCTTC. Residues: CASSQPGTSGPGEQFF.

This clone showed up just once. This chain joins TRBV2 and TRBJ2-3; unclear D gene. CDR1 SNHLY and CDR2 FYNNEI come from the germline V gene. Between the trimmed V and J ends, which lost 7 bases and 6 bases, there was a span of 8 bases. The CDR3 extends over 11 amino acids. The CDR3 reads CASTGRDTQYF. The CDR3 region has the DNA TGTGCCAGCACCGGAAGGGATACGCAGTATTTT.

The chain carries TRBV6-6 and TRBJ1-3, with 7 positions matching TRBD1. Unmatched junction bases numbered 5, after V lost 7 bases and J lost 2 bases. The CDR3 loop spans 14 amino acids. Germline assignment: CDR1 MNHNY and CDR2 SVGAGI (reference sequence). CDR3 nucleotides: TGTGCCAGCATCGCAACAGGGGCTGGAAACACCATATATTTT. It encodes CASIATGAGNTIYF.

V and J are TRBV19 and TRBJ2-2; no firm D call. The V and J ends lost 6 bases and 4 bases respectively, with 3 bases between them. CDR3 size: 11 residues. The V gene's germline CDR1 is LNHDA and CDR2 SQIVND (reference sequence). This CDR3 is CASSSTGELFF. The CDR3 DNA follows: TGTGCCAGTAGCAGCACCGGGGAGCTGTTTTTT.

This sequence joins TRBV4-3 and TRBJ2-5; D might be TRBD2 (6 bases). The CDR3 is 15 amino acids. V was cut by 1 base and J by 0 bases, with 9 bases left in between. CDR1 and CDR2 from the germline V gene are LGHNA and YSLEER. CDR3 sequence (DNA): TGCGCCAGCAGCCAAGTTCCTAGCGACCAAGAGACCCAGTACTTC. Amino acids: CASSQVPSDQETQYF.

The genes are TRBV5-5 and TRBJ1-5, with a possible D match to TRBD1 (6 bases). From germline, CDR1 is SGHKS and CDR2 YYEKEE (reference sequence). The V gene lost 0 bases and the J gene lost 4 bases, with 14 bases spanning the gap. The CDR3 length is 16 residues. In DNA form, the CDR3 reads TGTGCCAGCAGCTTGGTCCCGGACAGTATTAATCAGCCCCAGCATTTT. It is translated as CASSLVPDSINQPQHF. Filled out from reference TRBV5-5 and TRBJ1-5, the complete variable domain reads DAGVTQSPTHLIKTRGQQVTLRCSPISGHKSVSWYQQVLGQGPQFIFQYYEKEERGRGNFPDRFSARQFPNYSSELNVNALLLGDSALYLCASSLVPDSINQPQHFGDGTRLSIL.

The chain carries TRBV18 and TRBJ1-3; no reliable D call. Germline loops: CDR1 KGHSH, CDR2 LQKENI. The CDR3 covers 16 residues. V was trimmed by 2 bases and J by 0 bases, leaving 11 bases between them. CDR3 sequence: CASSPAPTSSGNTIYF. CDR3 nucleotide sequence: TGTGCCAGCTCACCAGCCCCGACGAGCTCTGGAAACACCATATATTTT.

This clone has just one count. This chain uses TRBV18 with TRBJ1-1; TRBD1 aligns across 8 bases. Trimming removed 2 bases from V and 4 bases from J; junction bases left unmatched: 6. This CDR3 is built from 15 residues. Germline loops: CDR1 KGHSH, CDR2 LQKENI. CDR3: CASSPSGGVITEAFF. In DNA form, the CDR3 reads TGTGCCAGCTCACCATCAGGGGGCGTAATCACTGAAGCTTTCTTT.

The chain combines TRBV30 with TRBJ2-3; perhaps D is TRBD1 or TRBD2 (5 bases each). Per the germline V gene, CDR1 is GTSNPN and CDR2 is SVGIG (reference sequence). V shed 1 base and J shed 5 bases, with 16 bases lying between them. The CDR3 length is 15 residues. The CDR3 sequence is CAWSDRQGRGDTQYF. The CDR3, as DNA: TGTGCCTGGAGTGACAGGCAGGGACGTGGAGATACGCAGTATTTT.

This clone was counted at least ten times. The rearrangement uses TRBV24-1 and TRBJ2-5; 10 nucleotides align to TRBD1. This CDR3 region has 15 residues. V trimming: 4 bases; J trimming: 4 bases; junction bases outside the gene matches: 5. The germline CDR1 and CDR2 sequences are KGHDR and SFDVKD. The CDR3 nucleotides are TGTGCCACCAGTGACCCCAGGACAGGGGGAGAGACCCAGTACTTC. As protein: CATSDPRTGGETQYF.

This chain joins TRBV19 and TRBJ2-7; the D gene is possibly TRBD1 (6 bases). Trimming cost V 5 bases and J 4 bases, with 6 bases left between them. The CDR3 runs 11 residues. The germline V gene has CDR1 LNHDA and CDR2 SQIVND (reference sequence). DNA of the CDR3: TGTGCCAGTAGTCAGGGGTACGAGCAGTACTTC. Amino acid sequence: CASSQGYEQYF.

This clone was detected once. The V gene is TRBV10-3, the J gene TRBJ1-2, with no clear D. The CDR3 spans 13 residues. The germline V gene has CDR1 ENHRY and CDR2 SYGVKD. V lost 3 bases, J lost 5 bases, and 10 bases lay in between. CDR3 bases: TGTGCCATCAGTGATACAGACGCTTATGGCTACACCTTC. Its translation is CAISDTDAYGYTF.

This sequence joins TRBV21-1 and TRBJ2-7. TRBV21-1 is annotated as a pseudogene. The CDR3 has 14 residues. The CDR3 DNA sequence: TGTGCCAGCAGCAAAGGGGGGGCAGCCTACGAGCAGTACTTC. Amino acids: CASSKGGAAYEQYF.

This rearrangement joins TRBV15 to TRBJ1-2; D possibly corresponds to TRBD1 (5 bases). V lost 3 bases and J 5 bases, leaving 16 bases between the germline ends. The CDR3 runs to 15 residues. Germline CDR1 reads LNHNV; CDR2 reads YYDKDF (reference sequence). The CDR3 is CATSSLGTELYGYTF. The CDR3 region has the DNA TGTGCCACCAGCAGTCTAGGGACGGAACTTTATGGCTACACCTTC. Filled out from reference TRBV15 and TRBJ1-2, the complete variable domain reads DAMVIQNPRYQVTQFGKPVTLSCSQTLNHNVMYWYQQKSSQAPKLLFHYYDKDFNNEADTPDNFQSRRPNTSFCFLDIRSPGLGDTAMYLCATSSLGTELYGYTFGSGTRLTVV.

This clone was counted between two and nine times. The chain recombines TRBV7-9 with TRBJ1-1, with 9 positions matching TRBD1. The CDR3 covers 15 residues. V was clipped by 6 bases and J by 2 bases; unmatched bases: 7. The germline V gene has CDR1 SEHNR and CDR2 FQNEAQ (reference sequence). The CDR3 is CASSPDRGGNTEAFF. In DNA, the CDR3 is TGTGCCAGCAGTCCTGACAGGGGGGGTAACACTGAAGCTTTCTTT.

The rearrangement links TRBV12-5 to TRBJ2-7, with D perhaps TRBD2 (5 bases). Trimming took off 1 base at V and 3 bases at J, with 10 bases between the two ends. This CDR3 has 14 residues. From germline, CDR1 is LGHNT and CDR2 FRNRAP. The CDR3 DNA reads as TGTGCTAGTGGTTTGGAACTCGGGAACTACGAGCAGTACTTC. This sequence encodes CASGLELGNYEQYF.

This clone was counted a few times. V is TRBV6-2 or TRBV6-3 and J is TRBJ1-1, with D unresolved. The germline gives CDR1 MNHEY, CDR2 SVGEGT. The CDR3 is 14 residues long. Trimming removed 2 bases at V and 5 bases at J, with 12 bases between. CDR3 bases: TGTGCCAGCAGTTACAAGGGTGAAGGGACTGAAGCTTTCTTT. Amino acid sequence: CASSYKGEGTEAFF.